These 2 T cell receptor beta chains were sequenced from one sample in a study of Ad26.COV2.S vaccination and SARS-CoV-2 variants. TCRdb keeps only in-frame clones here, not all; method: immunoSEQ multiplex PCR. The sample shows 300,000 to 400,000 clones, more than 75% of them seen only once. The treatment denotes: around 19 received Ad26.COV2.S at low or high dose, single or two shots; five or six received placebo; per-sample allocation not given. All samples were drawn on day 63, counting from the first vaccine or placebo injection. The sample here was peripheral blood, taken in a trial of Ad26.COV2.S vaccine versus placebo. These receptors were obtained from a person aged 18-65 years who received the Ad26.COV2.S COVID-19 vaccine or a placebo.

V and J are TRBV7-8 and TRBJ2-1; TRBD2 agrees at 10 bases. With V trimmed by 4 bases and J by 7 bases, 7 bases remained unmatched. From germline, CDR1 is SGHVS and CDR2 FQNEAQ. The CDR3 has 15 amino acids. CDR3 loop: CASSSLAGRRNEQFF. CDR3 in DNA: TGTGCCAGCAGCTCACTAGCGGGGAGAAGAAATGAGCAGTTCTTC.

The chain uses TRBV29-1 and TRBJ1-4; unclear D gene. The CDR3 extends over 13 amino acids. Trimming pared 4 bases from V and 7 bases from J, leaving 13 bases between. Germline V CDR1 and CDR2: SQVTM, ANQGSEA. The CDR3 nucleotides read TGCAGCGTTGGGGCCTCAAACGGTGAAAAACTGTTTTTT. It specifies CSVGASNGEKLFF.